What follows is one T cell receptor (beta chain) and its context. The antigen is not known. Germline CDR1 reads SGHTS; CDR2 reads YDEGEE. This CDR3 is 15 amino acids long. V was clipped by 1 base and J by 6 bases; unmatched bases: 7. Researchers ran the PCR with 60 Vbeta and 13 Jbeta primers. Using immunoSEQ multiplex PCR, the repertoire was profiled, and TCRdb retains in-frame clones only, with some absent. The table includes about 62,000 clones, under 80% detected once. The entry originates in a study of cytomegalovirus exposure and HLA in healthy donors. Findings of the study overall: Among TCR beta chains, those listed as cytomegalovirus-associated numbered 164. It was reported that the classifier diagnosed cytomegalovirus status with high specificity and sensitivity in both the original and validation cohorts.

Despite likely unrecorded immune exposures, the donors were nominally healthy at the time of sampling. Sequencing was performed on PBMCs. V is TRBV5-8 and J is TRBJ1-5, with 7 bases matching TRBD1. The TCR originated in a woman aged 30 to 39 in good health and CMV-seronegative. The CDR3 DNA reads as TGTGCCAGCAGCTTGTTGATAGGGGGCGTTCAGCCCCAGCATTTT. Amino acid sequence: CASSLLIGGVQPQHF.